One and the same sample provided the 20 T cell receptor beta chains below, sequenced in a study of neurological immune-mediated disorders. TCRdb called the 5' RACE reads again in MiXCR, with one record for every CDR3 protein. Here the sample spans tens of thousands of distinct CDR3 sequences, roughly 4.4% being singletons. The material sequenced was PBMCs. The source of these receptors is an older woman with multiple sclerosis.

At least ten counts were recorded for this clonotype. The CDR3 DNA reads as TGTGCCAGCAGGGGCGTTATAGGGAACACTGAAGCTTTCTTT. Translated: CASRGVIGNTEAFF. This chain connects TRBV3-1 to TRBJ1-1, with unresolved D. Per germline, CDR1 LGHDT and CDR2 YNNKEL (reference sequence). Trimming took 6 bases from V and 1 from J, leaving 12 bases between them. This CDR3 region has 14 residues.

In its sample, this clonotype was seen many times. The chain couples TRBV7-9 to TRBJ1-1; 10 nucleotides line up with TRBD1. The CDR3 loop spans 15 amino acids. V lost 5 bases to trimming and J lost 5 bases; unmatched junction nucleotides: 8. Germline CDR1 is SEHNR and CDR2 is FQNEAQ (reference sequence). The CDR3 DNA follows: TGTGCCAGCAGCCTACGGGACAGGGGAAGGACTGAAGCTTTCTTT. Protein: CASSLRDRGRTEAFF.

There are many counts of this clonotype. The chain joins TRBV5-8 to TRBJ2-3, with D possibly being TRBD2 (6 bases). Between the trimmed V and J ends, which lost 4 bases and 4 bases, there was a span of 13 bases. The CDR3 consists of 14 residues. Germline-derived CDR1 and CDR2 are SGHTS and YDEGEE. The DNA for the CDR3 is TGTGCCAGCAGCGCGGGGCGGTATTCAGATACGCAGTATTTT. It specifies CASSAGRYSDTQYF.

This clonotype occurred many times. The J gene is TRBJ2-1, the V gene TRBV20-1, with 8 bases aligning to TRBD2. V lost 8 bases, J lost 4 bases, and 16 bases stayed unmatched. This CDR3 spans 16 amino acids. Germline V lookup: CDR1 DFQATT, CDR2 SNEGSKA (reference sequence). The CDR3 region has the DNA TGCAGTACCCAGGCGGGTAGCGGGGACTTGTACAATGAGCAGTTCTTC. Protein: CSTQAGSGDLYNEQFF.

This clonotype was seen many times. The V and J genes are TRBV12-3 or TRBV12-4 and TRBJ2-1; unclear D gene. This CDR3 has 15 residues. The V and J ends lost 3 bases and 3 bases respectively, with 12 bases between them. Here the CDR3 DNA reads TGTGCCAGCAGTTTCGGTGGGAAAAACTACAATGAGCAGTTCTTC. It codes for CASSFGGKNYNEQFF.

This clonotype has a count of ten or more. The junction departs from germline at one end; a sequencing error may be responsible. The J gene is TRBJ2-1, the V gene TRBV15, with 7 nucleotides matching TRBD2. Germline CDR1 is LNHNV and CDR2 is YYDKDF (reference sequence). The CDR3 covers 13 residues. The CDR3 sequence is CATSRDRLAGGVF. The CDR3 DNA sequence: TGTGCCACCAGCAGAGATCGACTAGCCGGAGGGGTCTTC.

This clonotype has at least ten counts. CDR3 sequence: CSATQRGLGSPLHF. CDR3 bases: TGCAGTGCTACCCAGAGGGGGCTAGGGTCACCCCTCCACTTT. This chain connects TRBV20-1 to TRBJ1-6, with TRBD1 matching 7 bases. Per germline, CDR1 DFQATT and CDR2 SNEGSKA (reference sequence). Trimming at V came to 4 bases and at J to 10 bases, leaving 10 bases not matched to a gene. The CDR3 spans 14 residues.

V and J are TRBV7-2 and TRBJ1-3; D unresolved. The CDR3 consists of 15 residues. Between the trimmed V and J ends, which lost 4 bases and 0 bases, there was a span of 10 bases. In germline, CDR1 is SGHTA, CDR2 FQGNSA. The CDR3 nucleotides read TGTGCCAGCAGCTCCCTGAGCTTCTCTGGAAACACCATATATTTT. Translating it yields CASSSLSFSGNTIYF.

The J gene is TRBJ2-3, the V gene TRBV6-5, with D perhaps TRBD2 (5 bases). Germline V gene lookup returns CDR1 MNHEY and CDR2 SVGAGI. Trimming pared 6 bases from V and 3 bases from J, leaving 7 bases between. CDR3 length: 12 amino acids. CDR3: CASRSGTDTQYF. Here the CDR3 DNA reads TGTGCCAGCAGAAGCGGAACAGATACGCAGTATTTT.

This clonotype occurred many times. Relative to the germline gene, one junction end is altered; a read error may explain this. The chain employs TRBV7-7 and TRBJ2-1; D is undetermined. The germline gives CDR1 SSHAT, CDR2 FNYEAQ (reference sequence). The CDR3 has 14 residues. Here the CDR3 reads CASSDHVGSNEQFF. CDR3 nucleotides: TGTGCTAGCAGCGACCACGTTGGATCCAATGAGCAGTTCTTC.

This clonotype was detected many times. The chain combines TRBV20-1 with TRBJ2-4, with 12 nucleotides matching TRBD2. The CDR3 loop spans 17 amino acids. CDR1 DFQATT and CDR2 SNEGSKA come from the germline V gene (reference sequence). V gave up 5 bases and J gave up 0 bases; unmatched junction bases: 8. The CDR3 loop is CSAARTSGDLAKNIQYF. The CDR3 bases are TGCAGTGCTGCCAGGACTAGCGGGGATTTAGCCAAAAACATTCAGTACTTC.

This clonotype was seen at least ten times. V usage is TRBV12-3 or TRBV12-4 and J usage is TRBJ2-2; a possible D gene is TRBD1 (6 bases). This CDR3 has 15 amino acids. V was trimmed by 3 bases and J by 5 bases, leaving 13 bases between them. The CDR3 is CASSLIRGVTGELFF. The CDR3 coding sequence is TGTGCCAGCAGTTTGATCAGGGGAGTGACCGGGGAGCTGTTTTTT.

This chain uses TRBV20-1 with TRBJ2-5; 12 bases align to TRBD2. CDR1 is DFQATT, CDR2 SNEGSKA, per germline (reference sequence). Unmatched junction bases numbered 2, after V lost 6 bases and J lost 3 bases. This CDR3 has 13 residues. The CDR3 DNA follows: TGCAGTGCAAGGACTAGCGGGAAAGAGACCCAGTACTTC. Translated, it gives CSARTSGKETQYF.

This clonotype was recorded at least ten times. The chain links TRBV6-5 to TRBJ1-4, with D unresolved. The germline CDR1 and CDR2 sequences are MNHEY and SVGAGI. Trimming pared 2 bases from V and 4 bases from J, leaving 14 bases between. CDR3 size: 16 residues. The CDR3 loop is CASSYLYGPDNEKLFF. The CDR3 nucleotides are TGTGCCAGCAGTTACCTGTACGGACCAGATAATGAAAAACTGTTTTTT.

The V and J genes are TRBV30 and TRBJ1-3; D gene unclear. V gave up 2 bases and J gave up 1 base, with 6 bases separating them. CDR3 length equals 13 residues. Germline CDR1 is GTSNPN and CDR2 is SVGIG (reference sequence). CDR3 residues: CAWSPGSGNTIYF. The CDR3 bases are TGTGCCTGGAGTCCGGGATCTGGAAACACCATATATTTT. The whole variable domain, remainder taken from reference TRBV30 and TRBJ1-3, is SQTIHQWPATLVQPVGSPLSLECTVEGTSNPNLYWYRQAAGRGLQLLFYSVGIGQISSEVPQNLSASRPQDRQFILSSKKLLLSDSGFYLCAWSPGSGNTIYFGEGSWLTVV.

This clonotype has ten or more counts. This chain connects TRBV24-1 to TRBJ2-1; 12 positions match TRBD1. The CDR3 sequence is 20 residues long. CDR1 is KGHDR, CDR2 SFDVKD, per germline. V dropped 6 bases and J dropped 7; count of bases not matched to a gene: 21. The CDR3 here is CATSHPGGTGGAMGWNEQFF. The CDR3 nucleotides are TGTGCCACCAGTCACCCCGGAGGGACAGGGGGCGCGATGGGGTGGAATGAGCAGTTCTTC.

In its sample, this clonotype was seen many times. The chain is built from TRBV4-2 and TRBJ2-2; 9 bases are a match to TRBD1. CDR1 and CDR2 (germline): LGHNA, YNFKEQ. The V and J ends lost 5 bases and 4 bases, in that order; junction bases with no gene match: 8. CDR3 length: 16 amino acids. DNA for the CDR3: TGTGCCAGCAGCGCGGGACAGGGATATGGCACCGGGGAGCTGTTTTTT. Translating gives CASSAGQGYGTGELFF.

There are many counts of this clonotype. The CDR3 DNA reads TGTGCCAGCAGTTATGGGGGGGACAATGAGCAGTTCTTC. It codes for CASSYGGDNEQFF. This chain connects TRBV27 to TRBJ2-1, with 7 bases identical to TRBD2. The germline V gene has CDR1 MNHEY and CDR2 SMNVEV (reference sequence). With V trimmed by 4 bases and J by 5 bases, 2 bases remained unmatched. This CDR3 comprises 13 residues.

Ten or more counts support this clonotype. The chain has TRBV28 and TRBJ2-2; tentative D call: TRBD1 (6 bases). V was trimmed by 7 bases and J by 2 bases, leaving 11 bases between them. Germline assignment: CDR1 MDHEN and CDR2 SYDVKM. The CDR3 is 14 residues long. Here the CDR3 DNA reads TGTGCCAGCAACCCGGGACAAAACACCGGGGAGCTGTTTTTT. It is translated as CASNPGQNTGELFF.

This clonotype was detected a few times. This sequence joins TRBV3-1 and TRBJ2-2; D is unclear. The CDR3 length is 17 residues. V lost 4 bases and J 6 bases, leaving 21 bases between the germline ends. Germline loops: CDR1 LGHDT, CDR2 YNNKEL (reference sequence). CDR3 nucleotide sequence: TGTGCCAGCAGCCCATCGCTGTTGAAGGGTGATGCCGGGGAGCTGTTTTTT. Amino acid sequence: CASSPSLLKGDAGELFF.